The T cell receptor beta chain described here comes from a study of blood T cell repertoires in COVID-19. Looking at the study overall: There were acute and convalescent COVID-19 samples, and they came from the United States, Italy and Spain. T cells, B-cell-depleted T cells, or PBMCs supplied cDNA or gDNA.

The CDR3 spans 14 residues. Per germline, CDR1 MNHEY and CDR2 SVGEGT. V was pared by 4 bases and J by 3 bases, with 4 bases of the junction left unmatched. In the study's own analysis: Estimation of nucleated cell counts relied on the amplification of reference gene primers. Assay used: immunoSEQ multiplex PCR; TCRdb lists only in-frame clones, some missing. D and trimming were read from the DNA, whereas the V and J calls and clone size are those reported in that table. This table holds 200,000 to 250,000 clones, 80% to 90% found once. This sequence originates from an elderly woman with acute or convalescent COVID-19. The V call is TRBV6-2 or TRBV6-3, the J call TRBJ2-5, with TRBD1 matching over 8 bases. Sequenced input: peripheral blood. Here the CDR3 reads CASSLRTGKETQYF. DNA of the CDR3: TGTGCCAGCAGTTTAAGGACAGGGAAAGAGACCCAGTACTTC.